The sequence of this TCR beta chain was determined in a study of CXCR3-negative and CXCR3-positive naive CD8 T cells. Study overall: Sequencing gave about 140 million TRB reads overall, about 1.5 +/- 0.3 million per library.

Every CD8+ T cell subset underwent triplicate sorting at around 280,000 cells apiece. Libraries of TRB cDNA were made by 5' RACE and carried UMIs. For each CDR3 protein, TCRdb gives one entry from its re-call of the 5' RACE reads, without DNA. The sample has around 48,000 distinct CDR3 sequences. Germline V gene lookup returns CDR1 DFQATT and CDR2 SNEGSKA (reference sequence). The CDR3 has 14 residues. The J gene is TRBJ1-2, the V gene TRBV20-1; TCRdb returns TRBD1, unconfirmable since there is no DNA. The sample consisted of memory CD8+ T cells from blood. This TCR was recovered from a human donor in good health. Some clones in this sample may be carry-over from other donors' samples. The CDR3 protein is CSARGTGELYGYTF.